This TCR beta chain emerged from a study of identical twins' blood T cells. General study findings and limits: Twin similarity might stem from environmental factors, not only genetics.

TCRdb itself ran the 5' RACE reads through MiXCR, one entry per CDR3 protein. The sample yields fewer than 450,000 distinct CDR3 sequences, under 30% seen once. Trimming took 3 bases from V and 0 from J, leaving 12 bases between them. The CDR3 contains 15 residues. Looked up from germline, CDR1 is SGHKS and CDR2 is YYEKEE (reference sequence). This clonotype was observed a handful of times. The antigen is undetermined. Sequencing used PBMCs. This TCR was sampled from a woman aged 18-49 years in good health. The rearrangement uses TRBV5-5 and TRBJ1-2; D ambiguous. The CDR3 nucleotides are TGTGCCAGCAGCTGGGCGTTTGAATCTAACTATGGCTACACCTTC. It translates to CASSWAFESNYGYTF. Using reference TRBV5-5 and TRBJ1-2 for the parts outside the CDR3, the full variable domain is DAGVTQSPTHLIKTRGQQVTLRCSPISGHKSVSWYQQVLGQGPQFIFQYYEKEERGRGNFPDRFSARQFPNYSSELNVNALLLGDSALYLCASSWAFESNYGYTFGSGTRLTVV.